The present T cell receptor beta chain was sequenced within a study of T cell responses to AZD1222 COVID-19 vaccine. Study outcomes and limitations: All repertoire sampling was performed exclusively after the peak T cell response.

This clone was observed a handful of times. Its antigen is unknown. V shed 4 bases, J shed 4 bases, and the junction held 6 bases outside the gene matches. This CDR3 contains 15 residues. Germline CDR1 LNHDA, CDR2 SQIVND (reference sequence). This table comes from immunoSEQ multiplex PCR, and its TCRdb copy is limited to in-frame clones, with some not included. The sample has about 97,000 clones; nearly 90% are singletons. The V and J genes are TRBV19 and TRBJ2-1, with TRBD2 matching 8 bases. The sample consisted of peripheral blood, taken on day 0 of AZD1222 vaccination. This receptor was taken from an adult in good health. CDR3 DNA: TGTGCCAGTAGTACGAGCGGGGGAGGTTACAATGAGCAGTTCTTC. Translating it yields CASSTSGGGYNEQFF.